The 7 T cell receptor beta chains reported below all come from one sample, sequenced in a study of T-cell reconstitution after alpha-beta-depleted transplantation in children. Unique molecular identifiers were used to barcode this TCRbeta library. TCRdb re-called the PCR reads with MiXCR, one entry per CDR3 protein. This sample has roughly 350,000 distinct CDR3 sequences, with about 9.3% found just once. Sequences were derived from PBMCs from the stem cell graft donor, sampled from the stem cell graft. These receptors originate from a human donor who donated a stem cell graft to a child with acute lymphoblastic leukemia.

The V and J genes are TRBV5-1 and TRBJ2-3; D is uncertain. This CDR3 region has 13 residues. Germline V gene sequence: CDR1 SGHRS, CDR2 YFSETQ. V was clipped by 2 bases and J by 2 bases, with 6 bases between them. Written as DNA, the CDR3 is TGCGCCAGCAGCTTCCAGCACACAGATACGCAGTATTTT. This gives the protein CASSFQHTDTQYF.

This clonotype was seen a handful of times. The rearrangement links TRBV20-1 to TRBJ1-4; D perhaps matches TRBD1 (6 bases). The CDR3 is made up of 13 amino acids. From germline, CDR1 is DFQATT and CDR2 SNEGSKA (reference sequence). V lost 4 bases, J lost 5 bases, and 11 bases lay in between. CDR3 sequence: CSATGVANEKLFF. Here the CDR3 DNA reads TGCAGTGCTACAGGGGTTGCGAATGAAAAACTGTTTTTT.

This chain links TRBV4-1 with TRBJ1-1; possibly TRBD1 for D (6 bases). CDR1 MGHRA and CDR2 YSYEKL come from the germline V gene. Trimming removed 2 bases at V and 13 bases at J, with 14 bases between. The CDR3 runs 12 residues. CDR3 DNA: TGCGCCAGCAGCCAACCGTGGGGGGGCGTTTTCTTT. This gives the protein CASSQPWGGVFF.

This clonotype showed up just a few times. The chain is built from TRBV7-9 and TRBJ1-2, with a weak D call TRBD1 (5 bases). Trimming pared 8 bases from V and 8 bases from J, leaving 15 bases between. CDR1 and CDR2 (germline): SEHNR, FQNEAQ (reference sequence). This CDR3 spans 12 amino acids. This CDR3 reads CASRREGNGYTF. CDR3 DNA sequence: TGTGCCAGCCGCCGGGAGGGGAACGGCTACACCTTC.

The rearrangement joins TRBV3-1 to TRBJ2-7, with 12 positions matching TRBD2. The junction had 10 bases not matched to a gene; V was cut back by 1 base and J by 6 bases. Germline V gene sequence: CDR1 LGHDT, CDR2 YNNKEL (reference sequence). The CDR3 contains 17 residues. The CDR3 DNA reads TGTGCCAGCAGCCAAGCATGGCTAGCGGGAGGGGAAGGCGAGCAGTACTTC. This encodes CASSQAWLAGGEGEQYF.

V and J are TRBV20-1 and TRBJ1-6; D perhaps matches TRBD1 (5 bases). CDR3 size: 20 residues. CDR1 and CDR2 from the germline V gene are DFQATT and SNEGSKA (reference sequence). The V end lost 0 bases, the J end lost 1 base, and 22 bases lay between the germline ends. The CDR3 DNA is TGCAGTGCTAGAGACTCCCGGGTCACCGACCGGGGGTCCTATAATTCACCCCTCCACTTT. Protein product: CSARDSRVTDRGSYNSPLHF.

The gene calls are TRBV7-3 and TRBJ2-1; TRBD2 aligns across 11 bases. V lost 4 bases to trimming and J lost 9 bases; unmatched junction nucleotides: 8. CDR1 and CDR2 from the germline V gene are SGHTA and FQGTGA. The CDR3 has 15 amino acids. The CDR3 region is CASSSGLAVHTEQFF. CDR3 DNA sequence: TGTGCCAGCAGCTCGGGACTAGCGGTCCACACTGAGCAGTTCTTC.